The 21 T cell receptor beta chains below all came from one sample that was sequenced in a study of T cells in Graves' hyperthyroidism and ophthalmopathy. RNA transcripts were the template for amplifying TCR beta CDR3 regions. HTBI primers were employed in a first-round RT-PCR of the TCR CDR3. TCRdb processed the multiplex PCR reads anew with MiXCR; each CDR3 protein has one entry. The table shows hundreds of thousands of distinct CDR3 sequences, with approximately 14% occurring only once. The sample consisted of blood. The origin of the receptors is a young man with Graves' ophthalmopathy.

This chain connects TRBV25-1 to TRBJ1-2; the D is unclear. The V end was cut by 3 bases, the J end by 6 bases, with 2 bases between. Germline loops: CDR1 MGHDK, CDR2 SYGVNS. The CDR3 is 10 amino acids. CDR3 DNA: TGTGCCAGCAGTGATAATGGCTACACCTTC. It specifies CASSDNGYTF.

There are a few counts of this clonotype. The genes are TRBV18 and TRBJ2-1; 11 bases match TRBD1. With 0 bases clipped from V and 10 bases from J, the junction kept 5 bases outside the gene matches. In germline, CDR1 is KGHSH, CDR2 LQKENI. CDR3 length: 15 residues. The CDR3 here is CASSPPSRDRGEQFF. CDR3 coding DNA: TGTGCCAGCTCACCACCGTCCCGGGACAGGGGGGAGCAGTTCTTC. Full variable domain (outside the CDR3, taken from reference TRBV18 and TRBJ2-1): NAGVMQNPRHLVRRRGQEARLRCSPMKGHSHVYWYRQLPEEGLKFMVYLQKENIIDESGMPKERFSAEFPKEGPSILRIQQVVRGDSAAYFCASSPPSRDRGEQFFGPGTRLTVL.

The chain employs TRBV12-3 or TRBV12-4 and TRBJ1-5; TRBD1 aligns across 11 bases. With V trimmed by 6 bases and J by 0 bases, 16 bases remained unmatched. CDR3 size: 20 residues. The CDR3 nucleotides are TGTGCCAGCAGCCAGACGTTTGGGACAGGGGGATTAAATAGCAATCAGCCCCAGCATTTT. The encoded protein is CASSQTFGTGGLNSNQPQHF.

The chain uses TRBV11-2 and TRBJ2-2, with a weak D call TRBD2 (5 bases). Germline values: CDR1 SGHAT, CDR2 FQNNGV. The length of the CDR3 is 14 residues. Trimming removed 4 bases from V and 9 bases from J, with 15 bases in between. The CDR3 DNA reads TGTGCCAGCAGCTGGCGGGCCCCCGGCAGGGAGCTGTTTTTT. Encoded protein: CASSWRAPGRELFF.

The table lists this clonotype with many counts. The rearrangement uses TRBV6-2 or TRBV6-3 and TRBJ2-7; unclear D gene. The CDR3 has 15 amino acids. V dropped 7 bases and J dropped 0 bases, with 16 bases sitting between them. Per germline, CDR1 MNHEY and CDR2 SVGEGT. CDR3 sequence reads: CASITGDLSSYEQYF. The CDR3 DNA sequence: TGTGCCAGCATTACCGGCGACTTGAGCTCCTACGAGCAGTACTTC.

On this clonotype: One end of the junction varies from germline; a read error may be responsible. V and J are TRBV3-1 and TRBJ1-6; 7 nucleotides align to TRBD1. The germline V gene has CDR1 LGHDT and CDR2 YNNKEL (reference sequence). This CDR3 is 14 amino acids long. CDR3 sequence: CVSSLKGANSPLHF. The CDR3 bases are TGTGTCAGCAGCCTAAAGGGGGCCAATTCACCCCTCCACTTT. Complete variable domain (other parts from reference TRBV3-1 and TRBJ1-6): DTAVSQTPKYLVTQMGNDKSIKCEQNLGHDTMYWYKQDSKKFLKIMFSYNNKELIINETVPNRFSPKSPDKAHLNLHINSLELGDSAVYFCVSSLKGANSPLHFGNGTRLTVT.

This clonotype was seen ten or more times. The rearrangement uses TRBV20-1 and TRBJ1-2, with TRBD1 as a possible D gene (5 bases). The CDR3 has 11 amino acids. The ends were cut back, 5 bases at V and 7 bases at J, with 11 bases in the middle. CDR1 is DFQATT, CDR2 SNEGSKA, per germline (reference sequence). The CDR3 nucleotides are TGCAGTGCTGGGGGTCTCGGTGGCTACACCTTC. Translation: CSAGGLGGYTF.

This chain connects TRBV9 to TRBJ2-1; D remains unclear. The germline gives CDR1 SGDLS, CDR2 YYNGEE. Trimming removed 0 bases at V and 9 bases at J, with 16 bases between. The CDR3 is 15 amino acids. CDR3 sequence reads: CASSVVLDGFGEQFF. The CDR3, as DNA: TGTGCCAGCAGCGTAGTTCTAGATGGCTTCGGTGAGCAGTTCTTC.

The chain uses TRBV7-9 and TRBJ1-6, with a weak D call TRBD1 (6 bases). V lost 7 bases and J lost 6, with 19 bases in between. This CDR3 has 16 residues. The germline V gene encodes CDR1 SEHNR and CDR2 FQNEAQ (reference sequence). In DNA form, the CDR3 reads TGTGCCAGCAAAACGGTGGGCACAGGGCGTAATTCACCCCTCCACTTT. This gives the protein CASKTVGTGRNSPLHF. The whole variable domain, filled in from reference TRBV7-9 and TRBJ1-6, reads DTGVSQNPRHKITKRGQNVTFRCDPISEHNRLYWYRQTLGQGPEFLTYFQNEAQLEKSRLLSDRFSAERPKGSFSTLEIQRTEQGDSAMYLCASKTVGTGRNSPLHFGNGTRLTVT.

This clonotype was counted once. A much larger clone is a single base away; this may be a read error. The missing conserved phenylalanine or tryptophan at the end of this CDR3 makes a read error likely. The gene calls are TRBV7-9 and TRBJ1-5, with 7 bases lining up with TRBD1. With V trimmed by 1 base and J by 4 bases, 10 bases remained unmatched. Germline V gene data show CDR1 as SEHNR and CDR2 as FQNEAQ (reference sequence). This CDR3 comprises 17 residues. CDR3 in amino acids: CASSLVGGGVSNQPQHS. The CDR3 region has the DNA TGTGCCAGCAGCTTAGTTGGAGGGGGCGTATCGAATCAGCCCCAGCATTCT.

The gene calls are TRBV7-6 and TRBJ2-3; D perhaps matches TRBD2 (5 bases). The germline gives CDR1 SGHVS, CDR2 FNYEAQ. V lost 1 base, J lost 6 bases, and 14 bases lay in between. The CDR3 is made up of 15 amino acids. The CDR3 here is CASSLVGGAVDTQYF. As DNA, the CDR3 is TGTGCCAGCAGCTTAGTGGGCGGAGCGGTGGATACGCAGTATTTT.

This clonotype was counted at least ten times. The chain uses TRBV27 and TRBJ2-7; the D call may be TRBD1 or TRBD2 (5 bases each). Deletions cut 5 bases from V and 1 base from J, with 12 bases between. The germline CDR1 and CDR2 sequences are MNHEY and SMNVEV (reference sequence). CDR3 length: 14 residues. CDR3 sequence reads: CASSPRGGSYEQYF. As DNA, the CDR3 is TGTGCCAGCAGTCCCCGGGGCGGATCCTACGAGCAGTACTTC.

The rearrangement links TRBV24-1 to TRBJ2-2; 8 bases are a match to TRBD1. V lost 10 bases and J lost 6; bases outside the gene matches: 6. The CDR3 length is 13 residues. Germline values: CDR1 KGHDR, CDR2 SFDVKD. DNA for the CDR3: TGTGCCACGCGACAGGGGTTCGCCGGGGAGCTGTTTTTT. Protein sequence: CATRQGFAGELFF.

Of note for this clonotype: This may stem from a read error, because a much larger clone lies one nucleotide away. DNA for the CDR3: TGTGCCACCAGTGCCGCCGGGACTAGCGGGAGGGAGCAGTACTTC. Translation gives CATSAAGTSGREQYF. The rearrangement uses TRBV24-1 and TRBJ2-7; TRBD2 aligns across 15 bases. Germline CDR1 reads KGHDR; CDR2 reads SFDVKD. The CDR3 is made up of 15 amino acids. V was clipped by 5 bases and J by 7 bases; unmatched bases: 5.

Worth noting for this clonotype: This could be a read error, since a much larger clone is one nucleotide away. The chain recombines TRBV3-1 with TRBJ1-3; D is ambiguous. CDR3 length: 15 amino acids. Germline V CDR1 and CDR2: LGHDT, YNNKEL (reference sequence). V lost 4 bases to trimming and J lost 8 bases, with 18 bases between them. The DNA for the CDR3 is TGTGCCAGCAGCCTCCAAAAATTCATCCCATACACCATATATTTT. Residues: CASSLQKFIPYTIYF.

V is TRBV9 and J is TRBJ2-7; 9 bases are shared with TRBD1. The CDR3 totals 15 residues. Germline V gene data show CDR1 as SGDLS and CDR2 as YYNGEE. The junction had 6 bases not matched to a gene; V was cut back by 0 bases and J by 5 bases. Here the CDR3 DNA reads TGTGCCAGCAGCGTAGGGTCCGGACAGGGGAACGAGCAGTACTTC. Translating gives CASSVGSGQGNEQYF. Complete variable domain (other parts from reference TRBV9 and TRBJ2-7): DSGVTQTPKHLITATGQRVTLRCSPRSGDLSVYWYQQSLDQGLQFLIQYYNGEERAKGNILERFSAQQFPDLHSELNLSSLELGDSALYFCASSVGSGQGNEQYFGPGTRLTVT.

As for this clonotype: Possible read error: a much larger clone is one base away. The J gene is TRBJ2-7, the V gene TRBV3-1; 7 nucleotides match TRBD2. The V segment lost 4 bases and the J segment 3 bases; nucleotides outside the gene matches: 12. There are 16 residues in the CDR3. CDR1 is LGHDT, CDR2 YNNKEL, per germline (reference sequence). CDR3 coding DNA: TGTGCCAGCAGCCCGCGGTCCCCAGCGGGGTACTACGAGCAGTACTTC. Protein product: CASSPRSPAGYYEQYF.

The table lists this clonotype with a few counts. The chain is built from TRBV12-3 or TRBV12-4 and TRBJ1-3, with D unclear. This CDR3 comprises 14 residues. Trimming pared 2 bases from V and 2 bases from J, leaving 7 bases between. CDR3 protein: CASSLMGTGNTIYF. The CDR3 DNA is TGTGCCAGCAGTTTAATGGGGACTGGAAACACCATATATTTT.

This clonotype was counted ten times or more. This chain uses TRBV6-1 with TRBJ2-1; 7 bases fit TRBD2. Germline V gives CDR1 MNHNS, CDR2 SASEGT. V was clipped by 10 bases and J by 1 base; unmatched bases: 13. CDR3 length equals 16 residues. In DNA form, the CDR3 reads TGTGCCATCTCCCGTCTAGCGGATATTTCCTACAATGAGCAGTTCTTC. Protein: CAISRLADISYNEQFF.

This clonotype appeared many times. V usage is TRBV6-1 and J usage is TRBJ2-2; D ambiguous. The CDR3 totals 14 residues. Germline CDR1 is MNHNS and CDR2 is SASEGT. V gave up 6 bases and J gave up 7 bases, with 15 bases separating them. The CDR3 loop is CASRPLGRGGELFF. The CDR3 coding sequence is TGTGCCAGCAGGCCGTTAGGTCGCGGCGGGGAGCTGTTTTTT.

This clonotype occurred many times. This chain uses TRBV5-6 with TRBJ1-1; D gene unclear. This CDR3 spans 16 amino acids. V was clipped by 6 bases and J by 1 base, with 19 bases between them. From germline, CDR1 is SGHDT and CDR2 YYEEEE. CDR3 bases: TGTGCCAGCACCCCCCGTGGTTCCTCGAGGAACACTGAAGCTTTCTTT. It yields the protein CASTPRGSSRNTEAFF.